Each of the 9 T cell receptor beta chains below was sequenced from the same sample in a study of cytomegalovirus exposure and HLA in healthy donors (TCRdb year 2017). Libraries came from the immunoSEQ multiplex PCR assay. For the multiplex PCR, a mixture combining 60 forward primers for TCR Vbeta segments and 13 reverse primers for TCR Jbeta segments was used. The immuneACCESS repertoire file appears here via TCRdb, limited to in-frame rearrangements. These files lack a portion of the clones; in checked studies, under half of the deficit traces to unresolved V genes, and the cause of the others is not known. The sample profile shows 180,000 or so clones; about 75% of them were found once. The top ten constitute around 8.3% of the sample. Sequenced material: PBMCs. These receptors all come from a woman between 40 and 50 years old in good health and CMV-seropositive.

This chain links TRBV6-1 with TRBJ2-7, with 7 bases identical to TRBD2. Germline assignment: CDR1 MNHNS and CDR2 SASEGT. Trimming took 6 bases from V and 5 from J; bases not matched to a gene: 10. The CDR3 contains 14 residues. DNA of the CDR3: TGTGCCAGCAGCCCGGGGAGGGCGTCCGACGAGCAGTACTTC. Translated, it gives CASSPGRASDEQYF.

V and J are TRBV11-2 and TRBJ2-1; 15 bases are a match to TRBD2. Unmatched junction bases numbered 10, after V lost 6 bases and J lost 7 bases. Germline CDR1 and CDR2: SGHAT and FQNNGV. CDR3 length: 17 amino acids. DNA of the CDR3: TGTGCCAGCAGAGTCGGACTAGCGGGAGGGCCGGGGAATGAGCAGTTCTTC. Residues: CASRVGLAGGPGNEQFF.

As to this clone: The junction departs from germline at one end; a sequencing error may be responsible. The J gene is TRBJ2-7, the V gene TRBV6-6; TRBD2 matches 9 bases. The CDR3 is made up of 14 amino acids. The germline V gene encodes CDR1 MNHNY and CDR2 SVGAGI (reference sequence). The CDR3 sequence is CASSLAGSGYDQYF. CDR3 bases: TGTGCCAGCAGTCTAGCGGGATCGGGCTACGATCAGTACTTC.

The CDR3 coding sequence is TGTGCCAGTAGTATAATCCTCCCACAGGGGGCAAAGCGCGATGAGCAGTTCTTC. Protein: CASSIILPQGAKRDEQFF. The chain is built from TRBV19 and TRBJ2-1; 9 bases are shared with TRBD1. Per the germline V gene, CDR1 is LNHDA and CDR2 is SQIVND (reference sequence). This CDR3 contains 18 residues. V trimming: 2 bases; J trimming: 8 bases; junction bases outside the gene matches: 16.

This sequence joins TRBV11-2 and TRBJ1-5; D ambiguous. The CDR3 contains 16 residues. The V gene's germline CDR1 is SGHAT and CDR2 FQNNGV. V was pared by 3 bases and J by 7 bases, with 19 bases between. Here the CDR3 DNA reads TGTGCCAGCAGCTTTTCTGATTACTTATCGGGGCAGCCCCAGCATTTT. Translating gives CASSFSDYLSGQPQHF.

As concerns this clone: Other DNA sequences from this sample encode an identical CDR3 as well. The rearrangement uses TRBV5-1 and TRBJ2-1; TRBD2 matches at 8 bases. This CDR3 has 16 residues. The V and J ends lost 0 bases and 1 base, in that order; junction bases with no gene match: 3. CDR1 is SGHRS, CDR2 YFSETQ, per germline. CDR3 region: CASSLASGSSYNEQFF. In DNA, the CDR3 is TGCGCCAGCAGCTTGGCTAGCGGGTCTTCCTACAATGAGCAGTTCTTC.

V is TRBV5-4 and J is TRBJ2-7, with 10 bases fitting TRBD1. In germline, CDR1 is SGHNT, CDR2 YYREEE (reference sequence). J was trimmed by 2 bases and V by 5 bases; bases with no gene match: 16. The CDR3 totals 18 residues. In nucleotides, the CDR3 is TGTGCCAGCAGTAAGGGACAGGGGCTCTCGGTCCAAACCTACGAGCAGTACTTC. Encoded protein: CASSKGQGLSVQTYEQYF. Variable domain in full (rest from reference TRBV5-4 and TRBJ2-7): ETGVTQSPTHLIKTRGQQVTLRCSSQSGHNTVSWYQQALGQGPQFIFQYYREEENGRGNFPPRFSGLQFPNYSSELNVNALELDDSALYLCASSKGQGLSVQTYEQYFGPGTRLTVT.

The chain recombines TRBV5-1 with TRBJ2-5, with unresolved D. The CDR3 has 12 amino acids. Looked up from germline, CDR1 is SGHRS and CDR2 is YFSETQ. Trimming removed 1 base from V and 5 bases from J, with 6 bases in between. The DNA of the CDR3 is TGCGCCAGCAGCTTGCTCGGGGAGACCCAGTACTTC. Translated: CASSLLGETQYF.

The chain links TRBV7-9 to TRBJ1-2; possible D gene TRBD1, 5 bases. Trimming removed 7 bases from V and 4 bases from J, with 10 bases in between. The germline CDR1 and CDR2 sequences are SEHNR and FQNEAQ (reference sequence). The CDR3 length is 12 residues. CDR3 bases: TGTGCCAGCAAAGGGACTCCCTATGGCTACACCTTC. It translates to CASKGTPYGYTF.